This T cell receptor beta chain comes out of a study of OX40 agonist ivuxolimab in advanced cancers. About the study as a whole: Ivuxolimab, which targeted the costimulatory receptor OX40 (CD134), was an agonistic, fully human IgG2 monoclonal antibody. Intravenous ivuxolimab was administered to patients every 2 weeks at six dose levels: 0.01, 0.1, 0.3, 1.5, 3 and 10 mg/kg. Of the roughly 51 dose-escalation patients, hepatocellular carcinoma was present in approximately 20, melanoma in roughly 15, renal cell carcinoma in 9 and head and neck cancer in 9. A male proportion of nearly 85% and a mean age of 60 years, ranging from roughly 23 to 85, were recorded for the dose-escalation cohort. Prior anti-PD-1, anti-PD-L1 or anti-CTLA-4 therapy was permitted, and checkpoint inhibitors had been received by around 40% of dose-escalation patients. Three dose-escalation patients achieved partial responses, one with hepatocellular carcinoma and two with cutaneous melanoma. The purpose of peripheral TCRbeta sequencing was to test whether ivuxolimab changed TCR sequence diversity and led to clonal T-cell expansion. The paper reports the monotherapy dose-escalation portion (N of about 56 patients) of the phase I ivuxolimab trial.

Patients with a history of autoimmune disease or receiving systemic immunosuppression were excluded from the trial. Peripheral blood for TCR sequencing was drawn from every dose cohort at baseline, at cycle 4 day 1 and at cycle 7 day 1. Samples came from an open-label, multicenter, first-in-human phase I dose-escalation trial of ivuxolimab. Adults with locally advanced or metastatic melanoma, renal cell carcinoma, hepatocellular carcinoma or head and neck squamous cell carcinoma were enrolled in the trial. Before TCR sequencing, CD4+ and CD8+ T cells were separately sorted from peripheral blood. What the work shows at the level of the full study, not this receptor alone: In the 0.1-3.0 mg/kg groups, partial responders were among the patients with the lowest normalized peripheral clonal expansion, particularly in CD8+ T cells. After ivuxolimab, CD8+ T cells had more expanded clones than CD4+ T cells on average. Low levels of normalized T-cell clonal expansion were also seen in some patients who did not respond. Which antigens the clonally expanded peripheral T cells were specific for was not determined. At doses from 0.1 to 3.0 mg/kg, clonal expansion was seen in both CD4+ and CD8+ blood T cells between baseline and week 6.

Genomic DNA was isolated from the sorted cells so that the TCRbeta CDR3 region could be sequenced. The immunoSEQ Assay was used for sequencing of TCRbeta CDR3 regions. TCRdb mirrors the immuneACCESS table, restricted to in-frame sequences. Some clones are absent from its copies; in checked studies, under half trace to an unresolved V gene, and the reason for the others is unknown. Here the sample has about 81,000 clones; roughly 80% occur a single time. The ten largest account for more than 6% of the sample. A few counts support this clone. This receptor's antigen is unknown. No base quality information exists; no much larger clone differs at one position. The CDR3 has 12 amino acids, counting the end cysteine and phenylalanine. Left in the record is the CDR3 DNA by itself, 36 bases read in frame from the first base. V drops 3 bases and J drops 9 bases, leaving 9 bases in between. CDR1 and CDR2, looked up from the germline V gene, are LGHNA and YNFKEQ.

This TCR came from an adult with an advanced solid tumor such as melanoma, head and neck, liver or kidney cancer. The V and J segments used are TRBV4-2 and TRBJ1-5, with the D gene not confidently named. Sequenced material: CD4+ or CD8+ T cells sorted from blood, taken in a trial of the OX40 agonist ivuxolimab. Read as DNA, the sequence is TGTGCCAGCAGCCAGGGCGGGTGGCCCCAGCATTTT. This gives the protein CASSQGGWPQHF.